Listed below are T cell receptor beta chains from one sample, sequenced in a study of neoadjuvant anti-PD-1 for oral cavity cancer. Clones were sequenced by immunoSEQ multiplex PCR, and TCRdb holds only the in-frame ones, with some missing. The sample holds approximately 67,000 clones, around 83% seen once. This specimen consisted of PBMCs, obtained before nivolumab (anti-PD-1) treatment. Receptors were obtained from a person aged 40 to 85 with oral cavity squamous cell carcinoma. Each CDR3 is given with its conserved first and last residue. Fields, in order: CDR3 DNA, CDR3 protein, V gene, J gene, clone size, D gene, CDR3 length. D genes are given only for firm matches. Not every row has a clone size; where given, it reads once, few, many or a size class.

TGTGCCAGCAGTGATTGGACGTTAACCAATCAGCCCCAGCATTTT	CASSDWTLTNQPQHF	TRBV6-1	TRBJ1-5	-	-	15
TGCGCCAGCAGCTTGGACCGGCAGGGGGCGAGTGGCTACACCTTC	CASSLDRQGASGYTF	TRBV5-1	TRBJ1-2	-	TRBD1	15
TGTGCCAGCAGCTTGGGTCAGGGTAACTCTGGAAACACCATATATTTT	CASSLGQGNSGNTIYF	TRBV5-6	TRBJ1-3	-	-	16
TGCGCCAGCAGCTTGGACGGGACACCTTATGGCTACACCTTC	CASSLDGTPYGYTF	TRBV5-1	TRBJ1-2	-	-	14
TGTGCCAGCAGCTTCTCAAGGGGGTTTGTTGATACGCAGTATTTT	CASSFSRGFVDTQYF	TRBV7-9	TRBJ2-3	-	-	15
TGTGCCAGCAGCCTTAGGTGGGCTAGCGGGGGAGATAGCACAGATACGCAGTATTTT	CASSLRWASGGDSTDTQYF	TRBV4-2	TRBJ2-3	-	TRBD2	19
TGTGCCAGCAGTTACTTGGGTAATGCCGGGGAGCTGTTTTTT	CASSYLGNAGELFF	TRBV6-5	TRBJ2-2	once	-	14
TGTGCCAGCAGCCCGTTCACAGCTTTGAATGGCTACACCTTC	CASSPFTALNGYTF	TRBV7-9	TRBJ1-2	-	-	14
TGTGCCAGCAGATTGGGACCGACCCCGAACACTGAAGCTTTCTTT	CASRLGPTPNTEAFF	TRBV7-9	TRBJ1-1	-	-	15
TGTGCCAGCAGTGAACACGGGGCTGGGAATGAAAAACTGTTTTTT	CASSEHGAGNEKLFF	TRBV25-1	TRBJ1-4	-	-	15
TGTGCCAGCAGCTCGGGACTAGCGGGACCCACCGGGGAGCTGTTTTTT	CASSSGLAGPTGELFF	TRBV5-4	TRBJ2-2	-	TRBD2	16
TGCGCCAGCAGCTTTAGGGGGGCTGGGGAGACCCAGTACTTC	CASSFRGAGETQYF	TRBV5-1	TRBJ2-5	-	-	14
TGCAGCGTTGACAGGGGGGACACCGGGGAGCTGTTTTTT	CSVDRGDTGELFF	TRBV29-1	TRBJ2-2	-	-	13
TGCGCCAGCAGCTTGTCTCGGACAGGGGTTACCGGGGAGCTGTTTTTT	CASSLSRTGVTGELFF	TRBV5-1	TRBJ2-2	-	TRBD1	16
TGTGCCAGCAGACAACAAACTGAAGCTTTCTTT	CASRQQTEAFF	TRBV2	TRBJ1-1	-	-	11
TGCGCCAGCAGTGACGGCTTTGTCTACACCGGGGAGCTGTTTTTT	CASSDGFVYTGELFF	TRBV10-2	TRBJ2-2	many	-	15
TGTGCCAGCAGCAGAGCCGGGACAGGGGGCGTGTACGAGCAGTACTTC	CASSRAGTGGVYEQYF	TRBV11-2	TRBJ2-7	-	TRBD1	16
TGTGCCAGCAGCTTGGGGGCAGGGCAGAGGGGCTCCTACGAGCAGTACTTC	CASSLGAGQRGSYEQYF	TRBV5-4	TRBJ2-7	-	-	17
TGTGCCACCAGCAGAGGGTCCGGCGGTTCCTACGAGCAGTACTTC	CATSRGSGGSYEQYF	TRBV15	TRBJ2-7	-	-	15
TGCAGCGTTGAATGGTGGCAGGGCGCTTCCTATGGCTACACCTTC	CSVEWWQGASYGYTF	TRBV29-1	TRBJ1-2	once	-	15
TGCGCCAGCAGCTTGGTTCCGGGGGCGCAGGAGACCCAGTACTTC	CASSLVPGAQETQYF	TRBV5-1	TRBJ2-5	-	-	15
TGCGCCAGCAGCTTGGGGGACTCTGGAAACACCATATATTTT	CASSLGDSGNTIYF	TRBV5-1	TRBJ1-3	-	-	14
TGTGCCAGCAGTTTACTGGGGAGCTCCTATAATTCACTCCTCCACTTT	CASSLLGSSYNSLLHF	TRBV27	TRBJ1-6	-	-	16
TGTGCCAGCATCAGGGGTCTGAACACTGAAGCTTTCTTT	CASIRGLNTEAFF	TRBV6-1	TRBJ1-1	once	-	13
TGTGCCAGCAGTGAAGCGGGATCCAGGGGAGATACGCAGTATTTT	CASSEAGSRGDTQYF	TRBV6-1	TRBJ2-3	-	-	15
TGCGCCAGCAGCTTGGGGGCGCAAAATCAGCCCCAGCATTTT	CASSLGAQNQPQHF	TRBV5-1	TRBJ1-5	-	-	14
TGTGCCAGCAAGGTTTCTAGCGGGAGTAGCGGGGAGCTGTTTTTT	CASKVSSGSSGELFF	TRBV2	TRBJ2-2	-	TRBD2	15
TGTGCCATCACTCTCACGGTAAACTATGGCTACACCTTC	CAITLTVNYGYTF	TRBV10-3	TRBJ1-2	-	-	13
TGTGCCGTCCGACGGACTAGCACAGATACGCAGTATTTT	CAVRRTSTDTQYF	TRBV6-5	TRBJ2-3	-	-	13
TGTGCCAGTAGTAAAAGATTAGGTTCTAGCGGGAGCGCCAGATCCTACAATGAGCAGTTCTTC	CASSKRLGSSGSARSYNEQFF	TRBV19	TRBJ2-1	-	TRBD2	21
TGCGCCAGCAGCGTCGGACACCGACACACCGGGGAGCTGTTTTTT	CASSVGHRHTGELFF	TRBV4-1	TRBJ2-2	-	-	15
TGTGCCAGCAGCCCAGGGGCCGGAGGGGGAAACACCATATATTTT	CASSPGAGGGNTIYF	TRBV9	TRBJ1-3	-	-	15
TGTGCCAGCAGCTTGAGGACAGGGCGTGAAAAACTGTTTTTT	CASSLRTGREKLFF	TRBV7-6	TRBJ1-4	-	TRBD1	14
TGTGCCAGCAGCACGTTCGCGTCAGGGGGCTACACCTTC	CASSTFASGGYTF	TRBV7-8	TRBJ1-2	-	-	13
TGTGCCTGGAGTAAGGGTGGGAACACCATATATTTT	CAWSKGGNTIYF	TRBV30	TRBJ1-3	-	-	12
TGCGCCAGCAGCATGGGACAGGGGGGAAACACCATATATTTT	CASSMGQGGNTIYF	TRBV5-1	TRBJ1-3	-	TRBD1	14
TGTGCCTGGAGTTCCGCACAGGGTCAGCCCCAGCATTTT	CAWSSAQGQPQHF	TRBV30	TRBJ1-5	once	-	13
TGTGCCAGCAGCTTATCCGCCTCACAGGGCGGCGGCTACACCTTC	CASSLSASQGGGYTF	TRBV7-9	TRBJ1-2	-	-	15
TGTGCCATCAGTGAGTCGAGGACTCAGGACAGCGGCTACACCTTC	CAISESRTQDSGYTF	TRBV10-3	TRBJ1-2	-	-	15
TGTGCCAGCAGTGAAGCGCTAACCAACACCGGGGAGCTGTTTTTT	CASSEALTNTGELFF	TRBV2	TRBJ2-2	-	-	15
TGTGCCAGCAGTTACGGAGGGGGAGAGACCCAGTACTTC	CASSYGGGETQYF	TRBV27	TRBJ2-5	once	-	13
TGTGCCAGCAGTTTATACTGGGCAGGGGCCCACTCTGGGGCCAACGTCCTGACTTTC	CASSLYWAGAHSGANVLTF	TRBV28	TRBJ2-6	-	-	19
TGTGCCAGCAGCTCTCGGTGGGAGAGCTACGAGCAGTACTTC	CASSSRWESYEQYF	TRBV11-2	TRBJ2-7	-	-	14
TGTGCCAGCAGCCCACAGGGAGGGCCGGGGTTCTTC	CASSPQGGPGFF	TRBV7-2	TRBJ2-1	-	-	12
TGTGCCAGCAGTTACTCCTTGGGAGAGCCCCAGCATTTT	CASSYSLGEPQHF	TRBV6-5	TRBJ1-5	-	-	13
TGTGCCAGAAGCTGCAAGGGCGCGGCCGGCCCTTCTGTTAGCAATCAGCCCCAGCATTTT	CARSCKGAAGPSVSNQPQHF	TRBV5-3	TRBJ1-5	-	-	20
TGTGCCAGCAGTCCCCGGACCGGCTACGAGCAGTACTTC	CASSPRTGYEQYF	TRBV28	TRBJ2-7	once	-	13
TGTGCCAGCAGCCCCGAGGGCAGTCTTTATGGCTACACCTTC	CASSPEGSLYGYTF	TRBV7-9	TRBJ1-2	-	-	14
TGTGCCAGCAGCCTCCGACTAGCGGGCTGGGATTACGAGCAGTACTTC	CASSLRLAGWDYEQYF	TRBV4-2	TRBJ2-7	-	TRBD2	16
TGTGCCAGCAGTTACCAGCTAATGAAGTTCTTC	CASSYQLMKFF	TRBV6-5	TRBJ2-1	-	-	11
TGTGCCTGGCGTAATAGCGGGGGGCCCGAGACCCAGTACTTC	CAWRNSGGPETQYF	TRBV30	TRBJ2-5	-	TRBD2	14
TGTGCCAGCAGCTTAGGTGCGGGGGGGACGAGGGACAATGAGCAGTTCTTC	CASSLGAGGTRDNEQFF	TRBV11-2	TRBJ2-1	-	TRBD2	17
TGTGCCAGCAGCCCGACCACCCTACAGGGTGGGGGGTGGCGTACTGAAGCTTTCTTT	CASSPTTLQGGGWRTEAFF	TRBV5-6	TRBJ1-1	-	-	19
TGTGCCAGCAGTGACTACTGGACAGGGGGGGAGCAGTACTTC	CASSDYWTGGEQYF	TRBV6-1	TRBJ2-7	-	TRBD1	14
TGTGCCAGCAGCTTAATGGGGCGCGGGGGCATCGTATATGGCTACACCTTC	CASSLMGRGGIVYGYTF	TRBV7-8	TRBJ1-2	-	-	17
TGTGCCAGCAGCTTAGGCGGGAGGGCCCCAGAGACCCAGTACTTC	CASSLGGRAPETQYF	TRBV7-8	TRBJ2-5	-	TRBD2	15
TGTGCCAGCAGCTTGGGGAGGGGGAACACCGGGGAGCTGTTTTTT	CASSLGRGNTGELFF	TRBV5-5	TRBJ2-2	-	-	15
TGTGCCAGTAGTATAACCCTCATCCCTAGCACAGATACGCAGTATTTT	CASSITLIPSTDTQYF	TRBV19	TRBJ2-3	few	-	16
TGTGCCAGCAGTTTATTACTAGCGGGATCCTACGAGCAGTACTTC	CASSLLLAGSYEQYF	TRBV28	TRBJ2-7	-	TRBD2	15